This T cell receptor beta chain was obtained from a study of blood T cell repertoires in COVID-19 (dated by TCRdb to the early 2020s). About the full investigation: Samples from collaborators originated in the United States, Italy and Spain and spanned both the acute and convalescent phases of COVID-19. The prospective study material was composed of cDNA or gDNA derived from T cells, B-cell-depleted T cells, or PBMCs. The dataset comprised deeply sampled blood TCRbeta repertoires from subjects exposed to, actively infected with, or recovered from COVID-19. A freely available public database, intended as a resource for researchers studying the immune response to SARS-CoV-2, is where the repertoires were released. The samples were drawn from two sources: the first 160 participants of the ongoing ImmuneRACE study, and fewer than 1,500 subjects contributed by 6 global collaborators. Nearly every sample came with metadata listing a de-identified subject ID, COVID-19 status, age in years and sex. Where available, HLA class I and class II types were obtained from metadata supplied by the sample provider rather than from assay-based typing. General findings and caveats noted by the study authors: The amount of clinical and demographic metadata varied by source and participant and was provided uncurated.

TCRbeta CDR3 regions were amplified from genomic DNA using the immunoSEQ Assay, a bias-controlled multiplex PCR. Regarding the original processing steps: The number of nucleated cells in each sample was estimated by amplification of reference gene primers within the assay. To quantify the absolute abundance of each unique TCRbeta CDR3 rearrangement, sequence reads were collapsed and filtered. For each sample, productive Simpson clonality was calculated as the square root of Simpson's diversity index across productive rearrangements. In TCRdb, the immuneACCESS table is reduced to in-frame sequences with V and J assigned. These tables do not hold every clone; where another copy was compared, an unresolved V gene accounts for under half, and the others remain unexplained. The DNA gave D and trimming, while V, J and clone size come from that table. The sample yields 75,000 to 95,000 clones; around 80% were counted once. The ten largest clones represent approximately 25% of the sample.

The sample holds a few counts of this clone. Its antigen specificity is not known. No base qualities exist here, and no much larger clone lies one base off it. According to the germline V gene, CDR1 reads KGHDR and CDR2 reads SFDVKD. Germline trimming: 7 bases from V, 3 bases from J; junction bases outside gene matches: 3. Spanning cysteine to phenylalanine, the CDR3 consists of 14 amino acids. The kept DNA is CDR3 alone, 42 bases in frame from the first base. The collaborating institutions used their own protocols to collect whole blood in K2EDTA tubes. For TCRbeta analysis, collaborators shipped samples as frozen whole blood, isolated PBMCs, or DNA extracted from either of those sample types.

In this chain, TRBV24-1 is recombined with TRBJ2-2; TRBD1 aligns with 8 central bases. Sequences were obtained from peripheral blood. This TCR derives from a man aged 55 to 70 with acute or convalescent COVID-19. The CDR3 protein: CATRGTGDTGELFF. The nucleotides are TGTGCCACCAGAGGGACAGGAGACACCGGGGAGCTGTTTTTT.